These 5 T cell receptor beta chains came from one sample sequenced in a study of T cell responses to AZD1222 COVID-19 vaccine. TCRdb's table, derived via immunoSEQ multiplex PCR, lists solely in-frame clones and lacks some. The table includes about 88,000 clones, around 86% detected once. The specimen was peripheral blood, collected on day 0 of AZD1222 vaccination. The receptors stem from an adult in good health.

CDR3 nucleotides: TGTGCCAGCAGTGACCGGACAGCCGCCTCCTCCTATAATTCACCCCTCCACTTT. It specifies CASSDRTAASSYNSPLHF. The chain combines TRBV6-1 with TRBJ1-6; tentative D call: TRBD1 (6 bases). The CDR3 loop spans 18 amino acids. Germline-derived CDR1 and CDR2 are MNHNS and SASEGT. Trimming cost V 3 bases and J 0 bases, with 15 bases left between them.

The rearrangement joins TRBV20-1 to TRBJ1-6, with D tentatively TRBD1 (6 bases). The CDR3 covers 12 residues. Germline V gene data show CDR1 as DFQATT and CDR2 as SNEGSKA (reference sequence). V was shortened by 3 bases and J by 7 bases, with 7 bases between the two germline ends. The CDR3 loop reads CSASDRNSPLHF. As DNA, the CDR3 is TGCAGTGCTAGTGACAGGAATTCACCCCTCCACTTT.

The genes are TRBV3-1 (or the pseudogene TRBV3-2) and TRBJ1-6; D unresolved. The V and J ends lost 1 base and 7 bases respectively, with 8 bases between them. CDR3 length: 14 amino acids. Germline loops: CDR1 LGHDT, CDR2 YNNKEL (reference sequence). The CDR3 protein is CASSQAYSNSPLHF. CDR3 sequence (DNA): TGTGCCAGCAGCCAAGCCTATTCGAATTCACCCCTCCACTTT.

This clone was picked up a small number of times. The V and J genes are TRBV6-5 and TRBJ1-5; weak D call: TRBD1 (5 bases). V lost 2 bases to trimming and J lost 3 bases, with 5 bases between them. Germline V gene sequence: CDR1 MNHEY, CDR2 SVGAGI. The CDR3 is made up of 13 amino acids. The DNA of the CDR3 is TGTGCCAGCAGTTACGGACACAATCAGCCCCAGCATTTT. Translation gives CASSYGHNQPQHF.

The CDR3, as DNA: TGTGCCAGCAGCCGGGACAGTAATTCACCCCTCCACTTT. Translation: CASSRDSNSPLHF. This chain links TRBV7-3 with TRBJ1-6, with 7 bases matching TRBD1. V lost 5 bases and J lost 6; bases outside the gene matches: 1. The CDR3 totals 13 residues. Germline V gives CDR1 SGHTA, CDR2 FQGTGA. Using reference TRBV7-3 and TRBJ1-6 for the parts outside the CDR3, the full variable domain is GAGVSQTPSNKVTEKGKYVELRCDPISGHTALYWYRQSLGQGPEFLIYFQGTGAADDSGLPNDRFFAVRPEGSVSTLKIQRTERGDSAVYLCASSRDSNSPLHFGNGTRLTVT.